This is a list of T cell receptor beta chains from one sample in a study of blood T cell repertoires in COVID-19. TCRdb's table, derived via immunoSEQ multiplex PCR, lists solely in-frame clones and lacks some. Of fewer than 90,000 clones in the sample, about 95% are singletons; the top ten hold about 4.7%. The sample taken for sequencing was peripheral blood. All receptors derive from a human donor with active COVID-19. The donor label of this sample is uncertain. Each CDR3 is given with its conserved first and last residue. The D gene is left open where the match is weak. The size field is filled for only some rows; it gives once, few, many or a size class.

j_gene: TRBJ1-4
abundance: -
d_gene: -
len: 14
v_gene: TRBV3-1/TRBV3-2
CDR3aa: CASSSTGSSEKLFF
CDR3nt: TGTGCCAGCAGCTCTACAGGGTCGAGCGAAAAACTGTTTTTT

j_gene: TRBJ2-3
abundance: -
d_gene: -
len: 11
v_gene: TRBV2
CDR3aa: CAGNRGDTQYF
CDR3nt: TGTGCCGGCAATAGAGGGGATACGCAGTATTTT

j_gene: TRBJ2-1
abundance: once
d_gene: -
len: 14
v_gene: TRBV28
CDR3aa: CASSQNYGGNEQFF
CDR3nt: TGTGCCAGCAGTCAAAACTACGGGGGTAATGAGCAGTTCTTC

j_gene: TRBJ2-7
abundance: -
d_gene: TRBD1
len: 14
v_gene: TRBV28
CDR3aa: CASSPRTGGYEQYF
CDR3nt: TGTGCCAGCAGCCCACGGACAGGGGGGTACGAGCAGTACTTC

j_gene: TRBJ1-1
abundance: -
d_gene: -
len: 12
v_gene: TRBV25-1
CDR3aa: CASSPTGDQAFF
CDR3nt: TGTGCCAGCAGCCCTACCGGGGATCAAGCTTTCTTT

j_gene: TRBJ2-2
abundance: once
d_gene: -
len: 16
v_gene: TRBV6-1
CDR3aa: CASSESRQVITGELFF
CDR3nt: TGTGCCAGCAGTGAATCCCGACAGGTGATCACCGGGGAGCTGTTTTTT

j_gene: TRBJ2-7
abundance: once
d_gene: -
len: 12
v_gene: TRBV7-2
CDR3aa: CASSLVLYEQYF
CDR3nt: TGTGCCAGCAGCTTAGTTCTCTACGAGCAGTACTTC

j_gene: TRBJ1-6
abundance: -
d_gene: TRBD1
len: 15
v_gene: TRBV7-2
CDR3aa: CASSLGGQGNSPLHF
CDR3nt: TGTGCCAGCAGCTTGGGGGGACAGGGGAATTCACCCCTCCACTTT

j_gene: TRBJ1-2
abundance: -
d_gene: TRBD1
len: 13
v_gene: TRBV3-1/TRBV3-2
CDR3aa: CASSQVAGGGYTF
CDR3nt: TGTGCCAGCAGCCAAGTAGCAGGGGGAGGCTACACCTTC

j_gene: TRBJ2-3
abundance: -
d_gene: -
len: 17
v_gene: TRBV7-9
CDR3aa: CASSPKLRVQIEDTQYF
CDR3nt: TGTGCCAGCAGCCCCAAGTTGAGGGTCCAAATCGAAGATACGCAGTATTTT

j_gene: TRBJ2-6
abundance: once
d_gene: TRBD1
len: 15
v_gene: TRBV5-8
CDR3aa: CASSLDRVGANVLTF
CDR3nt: TGTGCCAGCAGCCTAGACAGGGTTGGGGCCAACGTCCTGACTTTC

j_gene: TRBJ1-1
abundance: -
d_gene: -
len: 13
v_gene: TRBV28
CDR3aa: CASEPPGDSQAFF
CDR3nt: TGTGCCTCCGAACCCCCCGGAGATAGCCAAGCTTTCTTT

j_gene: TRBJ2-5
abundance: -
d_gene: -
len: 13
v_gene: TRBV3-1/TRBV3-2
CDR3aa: CASSLAAVETQYF
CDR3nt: TGTGCCAGCAGCCTCGCGGCCGTCGAGACCCAGTACTTC

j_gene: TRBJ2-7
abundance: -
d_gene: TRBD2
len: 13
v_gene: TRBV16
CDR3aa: CASSQSRGGEQYF
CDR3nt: TGTGCCAGCAGCCAATCTAGGGGAGGGGAGCAGTACTTC

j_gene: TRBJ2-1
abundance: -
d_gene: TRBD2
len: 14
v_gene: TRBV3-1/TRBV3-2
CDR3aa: CASTLAGVRNEQFF
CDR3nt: TGTGCCAGCACACTAGCGGGAGTGCGGAATGAGCAGTTCTTC

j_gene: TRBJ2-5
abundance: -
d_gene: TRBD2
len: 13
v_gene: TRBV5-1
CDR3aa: CASHGGNQETQYF
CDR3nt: TGCGCCAGTCACGGGGGGAACCAAGAGACCCAGTACTTC

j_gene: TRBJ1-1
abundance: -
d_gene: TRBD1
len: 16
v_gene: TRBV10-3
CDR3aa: CAISESVAGGNTEAFF
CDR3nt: TGTGCCATCAGTGAGTCGGTAGCAGGGGGAAACACTGAAGCTTTCTTT

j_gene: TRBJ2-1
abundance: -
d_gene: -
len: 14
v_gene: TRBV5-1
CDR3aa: CASSLGGSYNEQFF
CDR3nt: TGCGCCAGCAGCTTAGGCGGATCCTACAATGAGCAGTTCTTC

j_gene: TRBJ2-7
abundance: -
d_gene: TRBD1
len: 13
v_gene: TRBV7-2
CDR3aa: CASSSTTGGRQYF
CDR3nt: TGTGCCAGCAGCTCCACGACAGGGGGGAGGCAGTACTTC

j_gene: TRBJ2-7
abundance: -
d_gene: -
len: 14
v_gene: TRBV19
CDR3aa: CASSIGAESYEQYF
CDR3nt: TGTGCCAGTAGTATAGGGGCCGAATCCTACGAGCAGTACTTC

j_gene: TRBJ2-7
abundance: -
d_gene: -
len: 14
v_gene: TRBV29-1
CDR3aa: CSVGGAGGSYEQYF
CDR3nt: TGCAGCGTTGGCGGGGCGGGCGGCTCCTACGAGCAGTACTTC

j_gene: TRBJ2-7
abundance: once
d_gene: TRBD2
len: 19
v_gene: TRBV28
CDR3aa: CASSSPVQSGRMRAYEQYF
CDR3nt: TGTGCCAGCAGTTCGCCCGTTCAGAGCGGGAGGATGAGGGCCTACGAGCAGTACTTC

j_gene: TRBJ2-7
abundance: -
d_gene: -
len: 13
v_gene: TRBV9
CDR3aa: CASSVGGGGEQYF
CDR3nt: TGTGCCAGCAGCGTCGGCGGCGGCGGCGAGCAGTACTTC

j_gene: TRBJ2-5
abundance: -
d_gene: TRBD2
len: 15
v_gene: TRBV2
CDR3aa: CASSEVAGRGETQYF
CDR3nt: TGTGCCAGCAGTGAAGTTGCAGGGCGGGGGGAGACCCAGTACTTC

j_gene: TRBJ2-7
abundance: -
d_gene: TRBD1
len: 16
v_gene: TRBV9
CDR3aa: CASSVAEGQHSYEQYF
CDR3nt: TGTGCCAGCAGCGTAGCCGAGGGACAGCACTCCTACGAGCAGTACTTC

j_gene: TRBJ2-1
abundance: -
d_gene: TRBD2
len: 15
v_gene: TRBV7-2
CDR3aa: CASSLQAGAFGEQFF
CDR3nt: TGTGCCAGCAGCTTACAAGCGGGGGCTTTCGGAGAGCAGTTCTTC

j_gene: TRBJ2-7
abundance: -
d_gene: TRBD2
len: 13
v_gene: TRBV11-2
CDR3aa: CASTGGSTYEQYF
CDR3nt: TGTGCCAGCACCGGCGGGAGCACCTACGAGCAGTACTTC

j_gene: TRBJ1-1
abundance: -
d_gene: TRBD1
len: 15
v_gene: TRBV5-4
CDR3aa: CASSPAGGLNTEAFF
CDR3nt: TGTGCCAGCAGCCCCGCAGGGGGACTGAACACTGAAGCTTTCTTT

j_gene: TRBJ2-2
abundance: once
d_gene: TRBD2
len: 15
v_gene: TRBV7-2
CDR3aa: CASSRTSGNTGELFF
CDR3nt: TGTGCCAGCAGCAGGACTAGCGGGAACACCGGGGAGCTGTTTTTT

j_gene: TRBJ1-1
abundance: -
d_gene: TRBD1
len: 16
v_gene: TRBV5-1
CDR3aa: CASSPATGAPNTEAFF
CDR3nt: TGCGCCAGCAGCCCGGCTACAGGGGCTCCGAACACTGAAGCTTTCTTT

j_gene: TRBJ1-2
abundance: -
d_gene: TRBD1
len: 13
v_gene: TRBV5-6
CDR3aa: CASSAGTAYGYTF
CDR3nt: TGTGCCAGCAGCGCCGGGACAGCCTATGGCTACACCTTC

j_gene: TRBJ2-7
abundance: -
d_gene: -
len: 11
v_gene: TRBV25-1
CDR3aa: CASSVGGEQYF
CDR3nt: TGTGCCAGCAGTGTGGGAGGCGAGCAGTACTTC

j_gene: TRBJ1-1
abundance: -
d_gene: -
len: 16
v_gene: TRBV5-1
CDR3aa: CASSSGMDRQNTEAFF
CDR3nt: TGCGCCAGCAGCTCGGGGATGGACAGACAGAACACTGAAGCTTTCTTT

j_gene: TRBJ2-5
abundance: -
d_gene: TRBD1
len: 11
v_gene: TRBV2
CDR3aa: CASSLGQGGDF
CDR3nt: TGTGCCAGCAGTCTGGGACAGGGTGGGGACTTC

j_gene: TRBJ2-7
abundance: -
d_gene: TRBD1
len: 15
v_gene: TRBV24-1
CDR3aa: CATSDEGASSYEQYF
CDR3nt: TGTGCCACCAGTGATGAGGGGGCCAGCTCCTACGAGCAGTACTTC

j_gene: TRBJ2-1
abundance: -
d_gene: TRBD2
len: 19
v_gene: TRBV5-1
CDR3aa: CASSLESSGGISSYNEQFF
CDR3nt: TGCGCCAGCAGCTTGGAGTCTAGCGGGGGGATCAGCTCCTACAATGAGCAGTTCTTC

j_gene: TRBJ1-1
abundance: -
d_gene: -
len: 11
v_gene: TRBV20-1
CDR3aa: CSASLNTEAFF
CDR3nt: TGCAGTGCTAGCTTGAACACTGAAGCTTTCTTT

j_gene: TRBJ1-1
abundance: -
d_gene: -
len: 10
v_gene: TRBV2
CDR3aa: CASSERRAFF
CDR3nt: TGTGCCAGCAGTGAAAGGAGGGCTTTCTTT

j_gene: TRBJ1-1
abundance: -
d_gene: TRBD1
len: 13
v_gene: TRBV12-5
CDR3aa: CASGHRQGTEAFF
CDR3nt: TGTGCTAGTGGTCACCGACAGGGAACTGAAGCTTTCTTT

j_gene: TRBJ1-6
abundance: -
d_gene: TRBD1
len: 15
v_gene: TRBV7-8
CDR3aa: CASSPTHRGDSPLHF
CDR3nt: TGTGCCAGCAGCCCGACACACAGGGGTGACTCACCCCTCCACTTT

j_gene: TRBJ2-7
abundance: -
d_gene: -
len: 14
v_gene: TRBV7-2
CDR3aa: CASSYLRGSYEQYF
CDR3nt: TGTGCCAGCAGCTACTTACGGGGATCCTACGAGCAGTACTTC

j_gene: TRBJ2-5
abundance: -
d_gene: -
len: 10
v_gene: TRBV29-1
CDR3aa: CSVERQTQYF
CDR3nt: TGCAGCGTTGAGCGCCAGACCCAGTACTTC

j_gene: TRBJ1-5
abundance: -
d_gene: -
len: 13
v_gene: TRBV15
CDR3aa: CATSRAPGETQHF
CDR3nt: TGTGCCACCAGCAGAGCGCCTGGGGAGACCCAGCATTTT

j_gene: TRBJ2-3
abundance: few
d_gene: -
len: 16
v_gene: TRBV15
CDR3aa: CATSRGQNRVADTQYF
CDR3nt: TGTGCCACCAGCAGAGGCCAAAACAGGGTAGCAGATACGCAGTATTTT

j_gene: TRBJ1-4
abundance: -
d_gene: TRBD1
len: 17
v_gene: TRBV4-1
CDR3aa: CASSQGTGGGGNEKLFF
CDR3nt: TGCGCCAGCAGCCAAGGGACAGGGGGCGGCGGTAATGAAAAACTGTTTTTT

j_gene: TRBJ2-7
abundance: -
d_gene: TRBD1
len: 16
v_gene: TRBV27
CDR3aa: CASSLKADRDAYEQYF
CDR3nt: TGTGCCAGCAGCTTAAAAGCCGACAGGGACGCCTACGAGCAGTACTTC

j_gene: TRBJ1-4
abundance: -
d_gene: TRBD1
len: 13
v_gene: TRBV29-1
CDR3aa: CSVRDSSNEKLFF
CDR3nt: TGCAGCGTTCGGGACAGCTCTAATGAAAAACTGTTTTTT

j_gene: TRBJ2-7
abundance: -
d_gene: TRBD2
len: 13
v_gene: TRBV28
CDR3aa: CASRSAGGYEQYF
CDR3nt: TGTGCCAGCAGATCAGCGGGAGGTTACGAGCAGTACTTC

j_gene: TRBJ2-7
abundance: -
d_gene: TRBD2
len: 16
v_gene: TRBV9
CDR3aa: CASSPRASGTIYEQYF
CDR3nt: TGTGCCAGCAGCCCCCGGGCTAGCGGGACGATCTACGAGCAGTACTTC

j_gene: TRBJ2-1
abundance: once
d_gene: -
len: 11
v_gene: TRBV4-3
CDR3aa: CASSLRSEQFF
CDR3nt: TGCGCCAGCAGCCTGCGGAGTGAGCAGTTCTTC

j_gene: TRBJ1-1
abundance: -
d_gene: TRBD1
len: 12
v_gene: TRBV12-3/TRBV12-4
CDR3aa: CASGDSKTEAFF
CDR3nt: TGTGCCAGCGGGGACAGCAAAACTGAAGCTTTCTTT

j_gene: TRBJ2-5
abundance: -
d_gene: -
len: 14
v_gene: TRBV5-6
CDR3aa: CASSSLFRVETQYF
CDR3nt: TGTGCCAGCAGCTCACTATTTCGTGTGGAGACCCAGTACTTC

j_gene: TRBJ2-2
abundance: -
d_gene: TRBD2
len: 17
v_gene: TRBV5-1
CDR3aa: CASSETTTSLYTGELFF
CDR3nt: TGCGCCAGCAGCGAAACAACGACTAGCTTATACACCGGGGAGCTGTTTTTT

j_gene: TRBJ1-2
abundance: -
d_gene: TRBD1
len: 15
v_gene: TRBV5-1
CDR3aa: CASSPPDRGNYGYTF
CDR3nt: TGCGCCAGCAGCCCACCTGACAGGGGAAACTATGGCTACACCTTC

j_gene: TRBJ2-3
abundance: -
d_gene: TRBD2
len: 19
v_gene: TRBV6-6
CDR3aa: CASSRGTSGGEVLTDTQYF
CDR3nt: TGTGCCAGCAGTCGCGGGACTAGCGGGGGGGAAGTACTGACAGATACGCAGTATTTT

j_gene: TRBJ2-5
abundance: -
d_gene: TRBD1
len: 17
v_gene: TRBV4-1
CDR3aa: CASSQGADRGRWETQYF
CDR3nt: TGCGCCAGCAGCCAAGGCGCCGACAGGGGGCGTTGGGAGACCCAGTACTTC

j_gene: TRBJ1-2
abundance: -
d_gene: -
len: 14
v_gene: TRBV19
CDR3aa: CASRRAGMKNGYTF
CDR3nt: TGTGCCAGTAGGAGAGCCGGGATGAAGAATGGCTACACCTTC

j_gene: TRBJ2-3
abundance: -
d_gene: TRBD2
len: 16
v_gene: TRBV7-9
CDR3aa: CASSPPGTRNTDTQYF
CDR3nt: TGTGCCAGCAGCCCACCCGGGACTAGAAACACAGATACGCAGTATTTT

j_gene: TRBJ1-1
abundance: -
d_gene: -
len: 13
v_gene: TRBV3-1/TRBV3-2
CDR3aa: CASSHITGDEAFF
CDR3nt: TGTGCCAGCAGCCATATTACGGGGGATGAAGCTTTCTTT